This TCR beta chain was captured by sequencing in a study of blood T cell repertoires in COVID-19. Study-wide background: The United States, Italy and Spain supplied acute and convalescent COVID-19 samples.

Trimming took off 5 bases at V and 8 bases at J, with 15 bases between the two ends. From germline, CDR1 is SEHNR and CDR2 FQNEAQ (reference sequence). The length of the CDR3 is 13 residues. Sequencing was performed with immunoSEQ multiplex PCR; in TCRdb, only in-frame clones are kept and a portion is missing. Of 280,000 or so clones in the sample, roughly 86% were seen once. Sample: PBMCs or T cells enriched from blood (not recorded which). This clonotype originated in a woman aged 50 to 60 who had been exposed to COVID-19. V is TRBV7-9 and J is TRBJ1-2, with a tentative D call TRBD1 (5 bases). The CDR3 DNA follows: TGTGCCAGCAGCGCGGGACCCATAGAGGGCTACACCTTC. It yields the protein CASSAGPIEGYTF.